This TCR beta chain is drawn from a study of T cells in Graves' hyperthyroidism and ophthalmopathy. Notes on the study in general: Among thyroid clonotypes expanded above 0.001, most also appeared in blood.

A lack of ophthalmopathy progression within 18 months defined stable Graves' hyperthyroidism. There were TCR beta CDR3 regions amplified from RNA transcripts. Researchers ran a first-round RT-PCR on the TCR CDR3 using the HTBI primer set. In TCRdb, the multiplex PCR reads were re-called with MiXCR into one record per CDR3 protein. The repertoire holds about 350,000 distinct CDR3 sequences, with roughly 14% as singletons. Germline V lookup: CDR1 SGHVS, CDR2 FQNEAQ. The V and J ends lost 5 bases and 3 bases, in that order; junction bases with no gene match: 4. The CDR3 totals 14 residues. As concerns this clonotype: Its antigen is unknown.

The TCR was taken from a woman in her thirties with Graves' hyperthyroidism. This rearrangement joins TRBV7-8 to TRBJ2-1; 7 positions match TRBD1. The sequencing input was blood. CDR3: CASSMTGFYNEQFF. The CDR3 coding sequence is TGTGCCAGCAGCATGACAGGGTTCTACAATGAGCAGTTCTTC.